This TCR beta chain derives from a study of blood T cell repertoires in COVID-19. The wider study: Both acute and convalescent COVID-19 samples were obtained from the United States, Italy and Spain. Sample material is recorded as cDNA or gDNA derived from T cells, B-cell-depleted T cells, or PBMCs.

In germline, CDR1 is SGHAT, CDR2 FQNNGV. The CDR3 has 15 amino acids. Concerning this clone itself: Germline and junction disagree at one end, which may indicate a read error.

Original processing notes: Estimated nucleated cell counts came from reference gene primer amplification. Clones were read by immunoSEQ multiplex PCR, and TCRdb kept only the in-frame ones, dropping some. V and J calls and clone size are as listed in that table; D and trimming were resolved from the DNA. The table records about 140,000 clones, 65% to 85% of them present only once. The sequence came from a woman aged 60-75 years with acute or convalescent COVID-19. Sequencing was performed on peripheral blood. J is TRBJ1-6 and V is TRBV11-2, with 7 bases matching TRBD1. The chain's CDR3 is CASSFGTAYYSPLHF. The CDR3 DNA is TGTGCCAGCAGCTTCGGGACAGCCTATTATTCACCCCTCCACTTT.